Each of the 26 T cell receptor beta chains below was sequenced from the same sample in a study of cytomegalovirus exposure and HLA in healthy donors. Researchers ran the PCR with 60 Vbeta and 13 Jbeta primers. Produced via immunoSEQ multiplex PCR; TCRdb's table is partial and in-frame only. This sample's clone table lists about 48,000 clones. Sequences were obtained from PBMCs. These receptors were taken from a middle-aged woman in good health and CMV-seronegative.

The V and J genes are TRBV6-5 and TRBJ2-3; no clear D. The V gene's germline CDR1 is MNHEY and CDR2 SVGAGI. V gave up 7 bases and J gave up 6 bases, with 17 bases separating them. CDR3 length: 14 amino acids. CDR3 nucleotides: TGTGCCAGCACCGATTCAGTTACGGGTGATACGCAGTATTTT. It specifies CASTDSVTGDTQYF.

The J gene is TRBJ2-7, the V gene TRBV5-6; 9 bases agree with TRBD1. The CDR3 runs 14 residues. The ends lost 3 bases at V and 6 bases at J; junction bases unmatched: 7. The germline V gene encodes CDR1 SGHDT and CDR2 YYEEEE. CDR3: CASSSRTGVVEQYF. The DNA of the CDR3 is TGTGCCAGCAGCTCCAGGACAGGGGTGGTCGAGCAGTACTTC.

The chain links TRBV6-5 to TRBJ2-3; TRBD2 aligns across 8 bases. The germline V gene encodes CDR1 MNHEY and CDR2 SVGAGI. CDR3 length equals 15 residues. V shed 2 bases and J 3 bases; nucleotides not matched to a gene: 4. As DNA, the CDR3 is TGTGCCAGCAGTTACAGTAGCGGGGATACAGATACGCAGTATTTT. This encodes CASSYSSGDTDTQYF.

J is TRBJ1-1 and V is TRBV5-1; the D is unclear. Trimming removed 0 bases from V and 5 bases from J, with 11 bases in between. The CDR3 consists of 14 residues. The germline V gene encodes CDR1 SGHRS and CDR2 YFSETQ. CDR3 amino acids: CASSLDSHATEAFF. The CDR3 DNA reads as TGCGCCAGCAGCTTGGATAGCCATGCGACTGAAGCTTTCTTT.

On this clone itself: One end of the junction varies from germline; a read error may be responsible. The rearrangement joins TRBV7-7 to TRBJ2-5, with 8 bases lining up with TRBD2. Germline values: CDR1 SSHAT, CDR2 FNYEAQ (reference sequence). This CDR3 spans 13 amino acids. CDR3 DNA: TGTGCTAGCAGCCCCGGGACTAGTCAGAAGCAGTACTTC. Translation gives CASSPGTSQKQYF.

This chain links TRBV5-6 with TRBJ1-2, with 8 positions matching TRBD1. The CDR3 is 15 residues long. The ends lost 4 bases at V and 2 bases at J; junction bases unmatched: 7. Germline CDR1 SGHDT, CDR2 YYEEEE. DNA for the CDR3: TGTGCCAGCAGCAGCCCGGGACAGGCGAACTATGGCTACACCTTC. Protein product: CASSSPGQANYGYTF. The full variable domain, with the rest looked up from reference TRBV5-6 and TRBJ1-2, is DAGVTQSPTHLIKTRGQQVTLRCSPKSGHDTVSWYQQALGQGPQFIFQYYEEEERQRGNFPDRFSGHQFPNYSSELNVNALLLGDSALYLCASSSPGQANYGYTFGSGTRLTVV.

V and J are TRBV15 and TRBJ2-1, with TRBD1 matching 9 bases. With 0 bases clipped from V and 9 bases from J, the junction kept 9 bases outside the gene matches. The CDR3 totals 16 residues. CDR1 and CDR2 (germline): LNHNV, YYDKDF (reference sequence). CDR3 residues: CATSRDRGTGIGEQFF. DNA of the CDR3: TGTGCCACCAGCAGAGATCGGGGGACAGGGATCGGTGAGCAGTTCTTC.

This rearrangement joins TRBV4-2 to TRBJ2-2; 14 nucleotides agree with TRBD2. Germline CDR1 LGHNA, CDR2 YNFKEQ. With 3 bases clipped from V and 6 bases from J, the junction kept 9 bases outside the gene matches. The CDR3 has 18 residues. The CDR3 protein is CASSQGLAGDGGAGELFF. CDR3 nucleotide sequence: TGTGCCAGCAGCCAGGGACTAGCGGGAGACGGCGGGGCCGGGGAGCTGTTTTTT.

The genes are TRBV1 and TRBJ2-1; no DNA check was done on the table's D call, TRBD2. TRBV1 is given as a pseudogene. CDR3 length equals 20 residues. CDR3 coding DNA: TGCACCAGCAGCCGAGCTCATCCTCGGCAAAGCGGGGTTCCCTACAATGAGCAGTTCTTC. Protein sequence: CTSSRAHPRQSGVPYNEQFF.

This chain links TRBV2 with TRBJ2-5, with 11 bases identical to TRBD2. Germline-derived CDR1 and CDR2 are SNHLY and FYNNEI. CDR3 length equals 14 residues. V dropped 5 bases and J dropped 5; count of bases not matched to a gene: 4. The CDR3 sequence is CASSQTSGTETQYF. DNA of the CDR3: TGTGCCAGCAGTCAGACTAGCGGGACTGAGACCCAGTACTTC.

This sequence joins TRBV4-1 and TRBJ2-7; no definite D call. Trimming cost V 1 base and J 3 bases, with 16 bases left between them. The CDR3 extends over 16 amino acids. Germline CDR1 reads MGHRA; CDR2 reads YSYEKL. CDR3 protein: CASSQVYSAAVYEQYF. CDR3 nucleotides: TGCGCCAGCAGCCAAGTTTATTCCGCGGCAGTCTACGAGCAGTACTTC.

The chain is built from TRBV4-1 and TRBJ1-4; TRBD1 agrees at 9 bases. The V gene's germline CDR1 is MGHRA and CDR2 YSYEKL. V lost 3 bases and J lost 0; bases outside the gene matches: 2. There are 16 residues in the CDR3. Written as DNA, the CDR3 is TGCGCCAGCAGCCACGACAGGGGGACAACTAATGAAAAACTGTTTTTT. It yields the protein CASSHDRGTTNEKLFF.

This chain connects TRBV4-1 to TRBJ2-7; possible D gene TRBD1, 5 bases. This CDR3 region has 15 residues. From germline, CDR1 is MGHRA and CDR2 YSYEKL. The V end was cut by 0 bases, the J end by 9 bases, with 18 bases between. CDR3 residues: CASSQDRYRHDGQYF. Here the CDR3 DNA reads TGCGCCAGCAGCCAAGATAGGTACAGGCACGACGGGCAGTACTTC.

The J gene is TRBJ1-5, the V gene TRBV19, with D possibly being TRBD1 (6 bases). Between the trimmed V and J ends, which lost 7 bases and 3 bases, there was a span of 19 bases. Per germline, CDR1 LNHDA and CDR2 SQIVND (reference sequence). This CDR3 region has 16 residues. The CDR3 DNA reads TGTGCCAGTACCAAGCGACTGGACAGTCACAATCAGCCCCAGCATTTT. It translates to CASTKRLDSHNQPQHF.

Measured by frequency, this clone is medium-sized (0.01 to 0.1%). In DNA, the CDR3 is TGTGCCAGTAACTTACAGGGGGGTAACACTGAAGCTTTCTTT. It codes for CASNLQGGNTEAFF. The gene calls are TRBV19 and TRBJ1-1; TRBD1 agrees at 8 bases. The V gene's germline CDR1 is LNHDA and CDR2 SQIVND (reference sequence). This CDR3 is built from 14 residues. V trimming: 7 bases; J trimming: 2 bases; junction bases outside the gene matches: 6. The whole variable domain, remainder taken from reference TRBV19 and TRBJ1-1, is DGGITQSPKYLFRKEGQNVTLSCEQNLNHDAMYWYRQDPGQGLRLIYYSQIVNDFQKGDIAEGYSVSREKKESFPLTVTSAQKNPTAFYLCASNLQGGNTEAFFGQGTRLTVV.

This chain connects TRBV5-4 to TRBJ2-3, with 10 bases identical to TRBD2. Germline CDR1 reads SGHNT; CDR2 reads YYREEE (reference sequence). Trimming removed 4 bases from V and 4 bases from J; junction bases left unmatched: 3. The CDR3 spans 14 residues. The CDR3 loop is CASSPGTSADTQYF. As DNA, the CDR3 is TGTGCCAGCAGCCCAGGGACTAGCGCAGATACGCAGTATTTT.

Regarding this clone: The junction does not match germline at one end; this may be a read error. This chain connects TRBV5-1 to TRBJ2-3, with 9 nucleotides matching TRBD1. CDR1 and CDR2 from the germline V gene are SGHRS and YFSETQ. The CDR3 loop spans 15 amino acids. This chain's CDR3 is CASSRDRGGTDKQYF. As DNA, the CDR3 is TGCGCCAGCAGTCGCGACAGGGGGGGCACAGATAAGCAGTATTTT.

The rearrangement uses TRBV18 and TRBJ1-2; TRBD1 is a possible D gene (5 bases). The germline CDR1 and CDR2 sequences are KGHSH and LQKENI. The CDR3 has 13 amino acids. Trimming removed 3 bases at V and 8 bases at J, with 13 bases between. Here the CDR3 DNA reads TGTGCCAGCTCACCGGGGGGTGAGGGAGGCTACACCTTC. Residues: CASSPGGEGGYTF.

The chain links TRBV6-5 to TRBJ1-3; no reliable D call. The CDR3 is 14 residues long. Germline V lookup: CDR1 MNHEY, CDR2 SVGAGI. V was pared by 8 bases and J by 2 bases, with 13 bases between. In DNA form, the CDR3 reads TGTGCCAGCGAGGCCCTGTCAGCTGGAAACACCATATATTTT. Amino acid sequence: CASEALSAGNTIYF.

The J gene is TRBJ1-4, the V gene TRBV7-7; TRBD1 aligns across 8 bases. Germline V gene data show CDR1 as SSHAT and CDR2 as FNYEAQ (reference sequence). This CDR3 has 14 amino acids. CDR3 in amino acids: CADGQQGAGEKLFF. The CDR3 DNA reads TGTGCTGACGGGCAGCAGGGGGCGGGTGAAAAACTGTTTTTT. Full variable domain (missing parts from reference TRBV7-7 and TRBJ1-4): GAGVSQSPRYKVTKRGQDVTLRCDPISSHATLYWYQQALGQGPEFLTYFNYEAQPDKSGLPSDRFSAERPEGSISTLTIQRTEQRDSAMYRCADGQQGAGEKLFFGSGTQLSVL.

The chain uses TRBV30 and TRBJ2-1, with TRBD2 matching 11 bases. CDR3 length: 15 residues. CDR1 GTSNPN and CDR2 SVGIG come from the germline V gene (reference sequence). The junction had 8 bases not matched to a gene; V was cut back by 7 bases and J by 3 bases. CDR3 amino acids: CALTTSGSFYNEQFF. For the CDR3, the DNA is TGTGCCTTAACCACTAGCGGGAGTTTCTACAATGAGCAGTTCTTC.

The CDR3: CASSWGNRDQPQHF. The CDR3 DNA sequence: TGTGCCAGCTCATGGGGGAACAGGGATCAGCCCCAGCATTTT. The chain is built from TRBV18 and TRBJ1-5; a weak D match, TRBD1 (6 bases). The germline V and J ends were trimmed by 5 bases and 5 bases, with 13 bases remaining between them. The CDR3 contains 14 residues. Per the germline V gene, CDR1 is KGHSH and CDR2 is LQKENI. The full variable domain, in which reference TRBV18 and TRBJ1-5 provide the parts outside the CDR3, is NAGVMQNPRHLVRRRGQEARLRCSPMKGHSHVYWYRQLPEEGLKFMVYLQKENIIDESGMPKERFSAEFPKEGPSILRIQQVVRGDSAAYFCASSWGNRDQPQHFGDGTRLSIL.

The gene calls are TRBV18 and TRBJ1-1; D remains unclear. CDR3 length: 15 amino acids. The V end was cut by 4 bases, the J end by 0 bases, with 12 bases between. Looked up from germline, CDR1 is KGHSH and CDR2 is LQKENI. CDR3 in amino acids: CASSLVGEMNTEAFF. CDR3 DNA: TGTGCCAGCTCACTTGTTGGGGAGATGAACACTGAAGCTTTCTTT.

The chain couples TRBV6-1 to TRBJ1-6; D is possibly TRBD1 (6 bases). Deletions cut 4 bases from V and 1 base from J, with 8 bases between. Germline loops: CDR1 MNHNS, CDR2 SASEGT. The CDR3 runs 15 residues. The CDR3 DNA follows: TGTGCCAGCAGTGCACAGGGATCCTATAATTCACCCCTCCACTTT. It is translated as CASSAQGSYNSPLHF.

Of note for this clone: One junction end disagrees with the germline gene, perhaps due to a read error. CDR3 coding DNA: TGTGCCAGCAGCCCCAACAATGTTGAAGATTTCTTT. It specifies CASSPNNVEDFF. V and J are TRBV9 and TRBJ1-1; D is uncertain. The CDR3 length is 12 residues. CDR1 and CDR2 (germline): SGDLS, YYNGEE.

CDR3: CASSLGTGRRQPQHF. CDR3 coding DNA: TGCGCCAGCAGCTTAGGTACAGGTCGGCGGCAGCCCCAGCATTTT. This chain connects TRBV5-1 to TRBJ1-5; D might be TRBD1 (5 bases). Germline V gene sequence: CDR1 SGHRS, CDR2 YFSETQ. Trimming removed 2 bases from V and 7 bases from J, with 16 bases in between. CDR3 length: 15 residues.